The rows below give T cell receptor beta chains drawn from one sample of a study of post-analysis software for immune sequencing data. A single record per CDR3 protein comes from TCRdb applying MiXCR to the PCR reads. The sample holds some 690,000 distinct CDR3 sequences, roughly 27% seen once. Sequencing used blood. The source of these receptors is a girl aged 5 to 17 with multiple sclerosis. The CDR3 runs from the conserved cysteine through the conserved F or W. The D gene is left open where the match is weak. Clone size is not always given. Where it is, it says once, few, many or a class for expanded clones.

clone_size: -
v_call: TRBV29-1
j_call: TRBJ2-1
d_call: TRBD2
cdr3_nt: TGCAGCGTTCTACGTCGGGGACTAGCGGTAAACAATGAGCAGTTCTTC
cdr3_aa: CSVLRRGLAVNNEQFF

clone_size: many
v_call: TRBV29-1
j_call: TRBJ2-1
d_call: -
cdr3_nt: TGCAGCGTCGGCAGTCGTGTGAGCTATGAGCAGTTCTTC
cdr3_aa: CSVGSRVSYEQFF

clone_size: -
v_call: TRBV7-8
j_call: TRBJ1-4
d_call: TRBD1
cdr3_nt: TGTGCCAGCAGCCCAACAGGGGCTAATGAAAAACTGTTTTTT
cdr3_aa: CASSPTGANEKLFF

clone_size: few
v_call: TRBV19
j_call: TRBJ2-3
d_call: -
cdr3_nt: TGTGCCAGTAGATCCCCTTTTGGCCGCGAACCTTCCTCTAGCACAGATACGCAGTATTTT
cdr3_aa: CASRSPFGREPSSSTDTQYF

clone_size: few
v_call: TRBV5-5
j_call: TRBJ1-2
d_call: TRBD1
cdr3_nt: TGTGCCAGCAGCCCGACGCCGGACAGGAGCTATGGCTACACCTTC
cdr3_aa: CASSPTPDRSYGYTF

clone_size: -
v_call: TRBV5-1
j_call: TRBJ2-7
d_call: -
cdr3_nt: TGCGCCAGCAGCTCCCACGGGGGTTCCTACGAGCAGTACTTC
cdr3_aa: CASSSHGGSYEQYF

clone_size: few
v_call: TRBV24-1
j_call: TRBJ1-1
d_call: TRBD1
cdr3_nt: TGTGCCACCAGTGAGGGCGGGACAGGAGTCGAAGCTTTCTTT
cdr3_aa: CATSEGGTGVEAFF

clone_size: few
v_call: TRBV7-2
j_call: TRBJ1-2
d_call: -
cdr3_nt: TGTGCCAGCAGCCCCTTCGCTGGGTATGGCTACACCTTC
cdr3_aa: CASSPFAGYGYTF

clone_size: few
v_call: TRBV6-5
j_call: TRBJ2-3
d_call: -
cdr3_nt: TGTGCCAGCAGTTACTCGACGGGTACTAGCACGGATACGCAGTATTTT
cdr3_aa: CASSYSTGTSTDTQYF

clone_size: -
v_call: TRBV20-1
j_call: TRBJ2-4
d_call: TRBD1
cdr3_nt: TGCAGTGCGCCGTACGCGGATCGGACAGGTACAGCCAAAAACATTCAGTACTTC
cdr3_aa: CSAPYADRTGTAKNIQYF

clone_size: -
v_call: TRBV6-4
j_call: TRBJ1-6
d_call: -
cdr3_nt: TGTGCCAGCAGTGGCGAGTGGGGAGAGAATTCACCCCTCCACTTT
cdr3_aa: CASSGEWGENSPLHF

clone_size: -
v_call: TRBV5-1
j_call: TRBJ1-1
d_call: -
cdr3_nt: TGCGCCAGTAGCGGGGCCGCAGGCACTGAAGCTTTCTTT
cdr3_aa: CASSGAAGTEAFF

clone_size: few
v_call: TRBV4-3
j_call: TRBJ1-1
d_call: TRBD1
cdr3_nt: TGCGCCAGTTCGGACAGGGAGGGCACTGAAGCTTTCTTT
cdr3_aa: CASSDREGTEAFF

clone_size: -
v_call: TRBV7-8
j_call: TRBJ2-3
d_call: -
cdr3_nt: TGTGCCAGCAGCCCCAGCCGGCGCACAGATACGCAGTATTTT
cdr3_aa: CASSPSRRTDTQYF

clone_size: -
v_call: TRBV6-6
j_call: TRBJ2-3
d_call: -
cdr3_nt: TGTGCCAGCACCAATAATAATGGGGGAGGAAACACAGATGCGCAGTATTTT
cdr3_aa: CASTNNNGGGNTDAQYF

clone_size: -
v_call: TRBV15
j_call: TRBJ2-7
d_call: -
cdr3_nt: TGTGCCACCAGTAAAGTGAGGGAACGGCCAGGGTACTTC
cdr3_aa: CATSKVRERPGYF

clone_size: once
v_call: TRBV12-3/TRBV12-4
j_call: TRBJ1-1
d_call: -
cdr3_nt: TGTGCCAGCAGTACACAGGGCGGGCTCGCTGAAGCTTTCTTT
cdr3_aa: CASSTQGGLAEAFF

clone_size: many
v_call: TRBV20-1
j_call: TRBJ2-5
d_call: -
cdr3_nt: TGCAGCGGTGAGGGACGGTCCCAAGAGACCCAGTACTTC
cdr3_aa: CSGEGRSQETQYF

clone_size: few
v_call: TRBV6-5
j_call: TRBJ2-3
d_call: TRBD2
cdr3_nt: TGTGCCAGCACTCACGGTCGGCTAGCGGGGGGTACGCAGTATTTT
cdr3_aa: CASTHGRLAGGTQYF

clone_size: few
v_call: TRBV20-1
j_call: TRBJ2-7
d_call: TRBD2
cdr3_nt: TGCAGTGCTAGTGAACTTACTAGCGGAGACTACGAGCAGTACTTC
cdr3_aa: CSASELTSGDYEQYF

clone_size: few
v_call: TRBV24-1
j_call: TRBJ1-2
d_call: -
cdr3_nt: TGTGCCACCAGTGACCCCAAGGACAGAGACTACTATGGCTACACCTTC
cdr3_aa: CATSDPKDRDYYGYTF

clone_size: -
v_call: TRBV20-1
j_call: TRBJ1-5
d_call: -
cdr3_nt: TGCAGTGGGACCAGTGGGGCGGGCAATCAGCCCCAGCATTTT
cdr3_aa: CSGTSGAGNQPQHF

clone_size: few
v_call: TRBV29-1
j_call: TRBJ1-2
d_call: -
cdr3_nt: TGCAGCGTTGACGCAAGGGGAGACTATGGCTACACCTTC
cdr3_aa: CSVDARGDYGYTF

clone_size: many
v_call: TRBV24-1
j_call: TRBJ2-3
d_call: -
cdr3_nt: TGTGCCACCAGTGCAGGCGATACGCAGTATTTT
cdr3_aa: CATSAGDTQYF

clone_size: few
v_call: TRBV7-9
j_call: TRBJ1-1
d_call: -
cdr3_nt: TGTGCCAGCAGCTTAGTTCCCACGGCCGGGGTATTGAAAGCTGAAGCTTTCTTT
cdr3_aa: CASSLVPTAGVLKAEAFF